One TCR beta chain is described in this entry. Its antigen is not known. The data belong to a study of siplizumab effects on memory and regulatory T cells. In germline, CDR1 is ENHRY, CDR2 SYGVKD. With 6 bases removed from V and 2 bases from J, the gap between germline ends came to 13 bases. CDR3 length equals 15 residues. Whole-study results and caveats: Tregs that proliferated in siplizumab cultures did not have their suppressive function confirmed.

The protocol was immunoSEQ multiplex PCR, while the TCRdb copy is restricted to in-frame clones and leaves out a portion. The sample contains some 120,000 clones, 90% to 95% of which appear only once. The sequence was obtained from a human donor in good health. The chain uses TRBV10-3 and TRBJ2-2, with D possibly being TRBD1 (6 bases). Sequencing was done on a sample of non-Treg CD4+ T cells sorted from blood. CDR3 sequence (DNA): TGTGCCATCAGAACAACAGGGATTAACACCGGGGAGCTGTTTTTT. Translation: CAIRTTGINTGELFF.